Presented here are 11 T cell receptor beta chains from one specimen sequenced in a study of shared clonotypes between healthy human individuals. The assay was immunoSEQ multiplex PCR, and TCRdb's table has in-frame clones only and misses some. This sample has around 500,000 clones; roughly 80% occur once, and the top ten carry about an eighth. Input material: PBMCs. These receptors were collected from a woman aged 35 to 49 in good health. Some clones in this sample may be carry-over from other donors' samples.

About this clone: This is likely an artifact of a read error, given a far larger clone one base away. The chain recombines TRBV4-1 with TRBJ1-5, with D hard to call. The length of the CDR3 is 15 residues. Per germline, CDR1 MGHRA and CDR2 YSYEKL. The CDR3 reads CASSQEEGSSQPQHF. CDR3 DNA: TGCGCCAGCAGCCAAGAGGAAGGTAGCAGTCAGCCCCAGCATTTT.

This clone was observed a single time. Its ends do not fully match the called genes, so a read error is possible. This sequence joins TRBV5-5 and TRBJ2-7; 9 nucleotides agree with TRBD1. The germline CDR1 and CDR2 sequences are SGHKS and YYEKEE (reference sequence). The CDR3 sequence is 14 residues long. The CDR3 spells CASSSGQGFGLEYF. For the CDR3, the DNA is TGCGCCAGCAGCTCGGGACAGGGTTTCGGCCTGGAGTACTTC.

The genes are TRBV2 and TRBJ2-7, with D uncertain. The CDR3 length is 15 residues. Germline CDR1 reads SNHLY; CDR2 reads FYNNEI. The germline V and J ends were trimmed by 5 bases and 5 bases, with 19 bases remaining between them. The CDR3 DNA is TGTGCCAGCAGTCCCGACTGGACCCTGAGTCACGAGCAGTACTTC. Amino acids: CASSPDWTLSHEQYF.

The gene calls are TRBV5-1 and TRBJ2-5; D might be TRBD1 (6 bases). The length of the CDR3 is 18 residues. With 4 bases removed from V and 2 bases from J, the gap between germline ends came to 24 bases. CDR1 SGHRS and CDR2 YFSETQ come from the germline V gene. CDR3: CASSLQGRALGRQETQYF. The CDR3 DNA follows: TGCGCCAGCAGCCTACAGGGTAGGGCCTTGGGCCGTCAAGAGACCCAGTACTTC.

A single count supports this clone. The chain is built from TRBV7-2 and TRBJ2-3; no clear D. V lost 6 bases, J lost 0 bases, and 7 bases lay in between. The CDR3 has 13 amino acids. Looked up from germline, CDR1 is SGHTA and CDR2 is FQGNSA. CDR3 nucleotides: TGTGCCAGCAGGATTGCTAGCACAGATACGCAGTATTTT. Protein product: CASRIASTDTQYF.

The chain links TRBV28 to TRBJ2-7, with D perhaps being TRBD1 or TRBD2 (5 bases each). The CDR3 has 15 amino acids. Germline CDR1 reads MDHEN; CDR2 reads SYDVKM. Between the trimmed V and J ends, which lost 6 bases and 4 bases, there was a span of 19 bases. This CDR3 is CASRPTSWDPYEQYF. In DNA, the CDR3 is TGTGCCAGCAGGCCTACTAGTTGGGACCCTTACGAGCAGTACTTC.

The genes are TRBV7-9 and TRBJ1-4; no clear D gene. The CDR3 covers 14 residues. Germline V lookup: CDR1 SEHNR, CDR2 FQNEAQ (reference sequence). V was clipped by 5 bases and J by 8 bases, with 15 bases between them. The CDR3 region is CASSPQPAGEKLFF. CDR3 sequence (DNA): TGTGCCAGCAGCCCCCAACCGGCGGGGGAAAAACTGTTTTTT.

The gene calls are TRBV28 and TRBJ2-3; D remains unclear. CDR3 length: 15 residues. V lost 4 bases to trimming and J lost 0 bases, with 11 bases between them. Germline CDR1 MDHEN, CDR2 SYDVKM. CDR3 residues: CASSYEFPSTDTQYF. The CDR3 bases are TGTGCCAGCAGTTACGAATTTCCTAGCACAGATACGCAGTATTTT.

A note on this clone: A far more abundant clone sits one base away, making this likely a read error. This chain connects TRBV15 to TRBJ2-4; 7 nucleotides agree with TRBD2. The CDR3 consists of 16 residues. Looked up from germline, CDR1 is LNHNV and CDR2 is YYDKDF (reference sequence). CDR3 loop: CATSRSGEVAKNIRYF. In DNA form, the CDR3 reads TGTGCCACCAGCAGGAGCGGGGAAGTAGCCAAAAACATTCGGTACTTC. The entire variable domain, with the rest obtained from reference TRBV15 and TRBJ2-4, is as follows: DAMVIQNPRYQVTQFGKPVTLSCSQTLNHNVMYWYQQKSSQAPKLLFHYYDKDFNNEADTPDNFQSRRPNTSFCFLDIRSPGLGDTAMYLCATSRSGEVAKNIRYFGAGTRLSVL.

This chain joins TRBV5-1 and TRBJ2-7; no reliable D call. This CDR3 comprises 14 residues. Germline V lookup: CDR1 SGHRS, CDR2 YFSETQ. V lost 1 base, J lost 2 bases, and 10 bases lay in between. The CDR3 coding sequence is TGCGCCAGCAGCTTGCTGGACGCCGCCTACGAGCAGTACTTC. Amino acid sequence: CASSLLDAAYEQYF.

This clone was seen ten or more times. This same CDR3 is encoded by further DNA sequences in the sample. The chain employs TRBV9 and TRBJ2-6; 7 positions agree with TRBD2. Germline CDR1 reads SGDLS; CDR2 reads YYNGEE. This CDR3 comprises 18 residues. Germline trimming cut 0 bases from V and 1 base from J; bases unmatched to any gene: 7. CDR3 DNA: TGTGCCAGCAGCGTAGTCGGTAGCGGGCGTTCTGGGGCCAACGTCCTGACTTTC. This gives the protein CASSVVGSGRSGANVLTF. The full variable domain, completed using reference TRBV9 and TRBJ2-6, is DSGVTQTPKHLITATGQRVTLRCSPRSGDLSVYWYQQSLDQGLQFLIQYYNGEERAKGNILERFSAQQFPDLHSELNLSSLELGDSALYFCASSVVGSGRSGANVLTFGAGSRLTVL.